Here is one T cell receptor (beta chain) with its context. The CDR3 contains 16 residues. V was pared by 4 bases and J by 2 bases, with 6 bases of the junction left unmatched. Germline CDR1 and CDR2: SGHNT and YENEEA. The data are from a study of blood T cell repertoires in COVID-19. As originally analysed: Reference gene primer amplification gave estimated nucleated cell counts. The method was immunoSEQ multiplex PCR; TCRdb's version includes in-frame clones alone and lacks a portion of them. The V and J calls and clone size are taken from that table; D and trimming were inferred from the DNA. The sample yields roughly 170,000 clones, roughly 84% seen once. Cohorts were assigned according to the clinical history that participants reported.

The sequenced sample was PBMCs or T cells enriched from blood (not recorded which). The sequence was obtained from a man in his fifties or sixties who had recovered from COVID-19. The chain employs TRBV11-3 and TRBJ2-3; 10 nucleotides agree with TRBD2. CDR3 loop: CASSSGLAGDTDTQYF. CDR3 in DNA: TGTGCCAGCAGCTCAGGTCTAGCGGGGGACACAGATACGCAGTATTTT.